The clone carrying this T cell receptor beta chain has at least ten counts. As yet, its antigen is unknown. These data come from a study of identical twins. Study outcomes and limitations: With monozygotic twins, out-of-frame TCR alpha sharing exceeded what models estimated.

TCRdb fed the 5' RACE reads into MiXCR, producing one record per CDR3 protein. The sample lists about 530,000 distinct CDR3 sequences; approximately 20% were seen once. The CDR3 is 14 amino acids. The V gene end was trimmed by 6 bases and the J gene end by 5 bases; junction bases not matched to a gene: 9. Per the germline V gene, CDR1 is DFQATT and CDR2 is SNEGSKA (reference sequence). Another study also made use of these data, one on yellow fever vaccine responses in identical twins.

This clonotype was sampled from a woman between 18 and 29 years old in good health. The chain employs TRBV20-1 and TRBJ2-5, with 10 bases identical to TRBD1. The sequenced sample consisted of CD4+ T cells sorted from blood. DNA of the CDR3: TGCAGTGCCCAAAGACAGGGGGCAGAGGAGACCCAGTACTTC. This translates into CSAQRQGAEETQYF.